These T cell receptor beta chains were read from a single sample in a study of regulatory T cells in long-lasting Graves disease. TCRdb processed the multiplex PCR reads anew with MiXCR; each CDR3 protein has one entry. The data contain more than 300,000 distinct CDR3 sequences, around 16% of them singletons. These data were likewise used in another study, on T cells in Graves' hyperthyroidism and ophthalmopathy.

The material was peripheral blood mononuclear cells (PBMCs), obtained at new diagnosis, from a patient treated with antithyroid drugs. The origin of the receptors is a young woman with Graves disease. The CDR3 runs from the conserved cysteine through the conserved F or W. D genes are given only for firm matches. Expanded clones are given a class, and other clones once, few, many or no size at all.

V gene	clone size	D gene	J gene	CDR3 DNA	CDR3 protein
TRBV11-3	many	TRBD1	TRBJ2-3	TGTGCCAGCAGCTTGGGGCCAAAGGGGGCCACAGATACGCAGTATTTT	CASSLGPKGATDTQYF
TRBV19	few	.	TRBJ2-7	TGTGCCAGTAGTATGGGAGAGGTCCCCTACGAGCAGTACTTC	CASSMGEVPYEQYF
TRBV27	many	.	TRBJ2-2	TGTGCCAGCAGTTTACTGGCAGGGTTTGACACCGGGGAGCTGTTTTTT	CASSLLAGFDTGELFF
TRBV7-2	many	.	TRBJ2-2	TGTGCCAGCAGCTTCTCCAGCACCAACACCGGGGAGCTGTTTTTT	CASSFSSTNTGELFF
TRBV30	many	TRBD2	TRBJ2-1	TGTGCCTGGAGTAGGGGCGGGGGGGCCAGGCGCTACAATGAGCAGTTCTTC	CAWSRGGGARRYNEQFF
TRBV12-3/TRBV12-4	many	TRBD1	TRBJ1-6	TGTGCCAGCAGCCGGGACAGGGGGAGTTCACCCCTCCACTTT	CASSRDRGSSPLHF
TRBV18	many	.	TRBJ1-2	TGTGCCAGCTCACGCACCGGGCCATCGGATGGCTACACCTTC	CASSRTGPSDGYTF
TRBV28	many	.	TRBJ2-3	TGTGCCAGCAGAGCCCTAGCCTTTACAGATACGCAGTATTTT	CASRALAFTDTQYF
TRBV3-1	many	.	TRBJ1-2	TGTGCCAGCAGCCGGGACGGTCGTAATGGCTACACCTTC	CASSRDGRNGYTF
TRBV2	few	.	TRBJ2-7	TGTGCCAGCCACCAGGAGGGTCCCTACGAGCAGTACTTC	CASHQEGPYEQYF
TRBV2	.	TRBD2	TRBJ2-1	TGTGCCAGCTCGGGGGGGCTGGGGGATGAGCAGTTCTTC	CASSGGLGDEQFF
TRBV3-1	many	TRBD1	TRBJ2-7	TGTGCCAGCAGCTCCGACAGGGTGTTTTACGAGCAGTACTTC	CASSSDRVFYEQYF
TRBV14	.	TRBD2	TRBJ2-7	TGTGCCAGCAGCCAAGTACCTAGGCGGGGGGAGTACTTC	CASSQVPRRGEYF
TRBV4-1	many	.	TRBJ2-3	TGCGCCAGCAGACAAGGGTGGATATCTAGCACAGATACGCAGTATTTT	CASRQGWISSTDTQYF
TRBV11-2	many	.	TRBJ1-1	TGTGCCAGCAGCTTAGGAGGAGGTCTCACTGAAGCTTTCTTT	CASSLGGGLTEAFF
TRBV6-1	few	.	TRBJ1-1	TGTGCCAGCAGCCGAGCCCCCGAAGCTTTCTTT	CASSRAPEAFF
TRBV5-4	.	TRBD1	TRBJ2-6	TGTGCCAGCAGCTCGGGACAGGCGTTTAGCTCTGGGGCCAACGTCCTGACTTTC	CASSSGQAFSSGANVLTF
TRBV27	many	.	TRBJ1-6	TGTGCCAGCAGCCCGTCGTGGGATAATTCACCCCTCCACTTT	CASSPSWDNSPLHF
TRBV7-3	.	.	TRBJ1-2	TGTGCCAGCAGCCCTATGGGGGGGGGCGCCGGCTACACCTTC	CASSPMGGGAGYTF
TRBV3-1	few	TRBD2	TRBJ2-5	TGTGCCAGCAGCCCAGGGACTAGCGGAGACCAAGAGACCCAGTACTTC	CASSPGTSGDQETQYF